This TCR beta chain appears in the sequencing data of a study of blood T cells in healthy people across ages. Study results and caveats: Donor CMV infection status was unknown, possibly confounding age-related changes in expanded clonotypes. Age advanced and TCR beta diversity per million T cells fell, roughly linearly.

V dropped 8 bases and J dropped 5; count of bases not matched to a gene: 13. The CDR3 runs to 16 residues. In regard to this clonotype: Its antigen is currently unknown.

The second PCR ran roughly 6 to 11 cycles with a sample-barcoded 5' primer and J-beta primers. In TCRdb, the 5' RACE reads were re-called with MiXCR into one record per CDR3 protein. The profile shows over a million distinct CDR3 sequences, 42% of them singletons. The chain employs TRBV12-3 or TRBV12-4 and TRBJ2-3, with 10 bases that match TRBD2. The clonotype comes from a woman aged 18-29 years in good health. The sample taken for sequencing was blood. CDR3 residues: CASGERLAGAGDTQYF. For the CDR3, the DNA is TGTGCCAGCGGGGAGAGGCTAGCGGGGGCCGGAGATACGCAGTATTTT.